A single sample gave rise to the 20 T cell receptor beta chains below, sequenced in a study of monozygotic twins with inflammatory bowel disease. TCRdb processed the 5' RACE reads again and assigns one entry to each CDR3 protein, with no DNA. The table lists more than 350,000 distinct CDR3 sequences. Sequencing was performed on blood. The receptors were sampled from a human donor with ulcerative colitis or Crohn's disease, or a healthy co-twin of an affected twin (not recorded which).

The chain uses TRBV5-1 and TRBJ1-6; the TCRdb call, TRBD1, lacks DNA for checking. The CDR3 is 14 amino acids. Germline V gene sequence: CDR1 SGHRS, CDR2 YFSETQ. The CDR3 region is CASSWETGDGALHF. Based on the CDR3 plus reference TRBV5-1 and TRBJ1-6, the full variable domain is KAGVTQTPRYLIKTRGQQVTLSCSPISGHRSVSWYQQTPGQGLQFLFEYFSETQRNKGNFPGRFSGRQFSNSRSEMNVSTLELGDSALYLCASSWETGDGALHFGNGTRLTVT.

The V gene is TRBV5-1, the J gene TRBJ2-1; TCRdb calls TRBD1, which cannot be checked without DNA. The length of the CDR3 is 16 residues. Germline assignment: CDR1 SGHRS and CDR2 YFSETQ. The CDR3 reads CASSLEPGRNYNEQFF.

V and J are TRBV28 and TRBJ2-4; TCRdb designates TRBD1, a call that cannot be tested without DNA. Germline V CDR1 and CDR2: MDHEN, SYDVKM. The CDR3 is made up of 15 amino acids. This chain's CDR3 is CASTESTGGLNIQYF.

This chain links TRBV5-4 with TRBJ2-3; TCRdb names TRBD2, which stays unverified in the absence of DNA. CDR3 length: 18 amino acids. The germline V gene encodes CDR1 SGHNT and CDR2 YYREEE (reference sequence). The CDR3 is CASSRGLAGGGGTDTQYF.

The chain combines TRBV5-5 with TRBJ1-2; TCRdb indicates TRBD1, and absent DNA this call remains unverified. The CDR3 spans 16 residues. Germline CDR1 SGHKS, CDR2 YYEKEE (reference sequence). The CDR3 protein is CASSLPPGRTPYGYTF. The complete variable domain, with remaining parts taken from reference TRBV5-5 and TRBJ1-2, reads DAGVTQSPTHLIKTRGQQVTLRCSPISGHKSVSWYQQVLGQGPQFIFQYYEKEERGRGNFPDRFSARQFPNYSSELNVNALLLGDSALYLCASSLPPGRTPYGYTFGSGTRLTVV.

The chain uses TRBV18 and TRBJ2-5; the D call of TRBD2 rests on TCRdb alone, since no DNA is present to check it. The germline V gene has CDR1 KGHSH and CDR2 LQKENI. The CDR3 has 14 residues. The CDR3 sequence: CASSSGSGVETQYF.

The V and J genes are TRBV28 and TRBJ1-5; absent DNA, TCRdb's TRBD1 call cannot be checked. The CDR3 runs to 13 residues. CDR1 and CDR2 (germline): MDHEN, SYDVKM. The chain's CDR3 is CASRGTGTGGQHF.

The V gene is TRBV7-9, the J gene TRBJ2-7; checking the TCRdb D call of TRBD1 is not possible without DNA. CDR1 and CDR2 from the germline V gene are SEHNR and FQNEAQ (reference sequence). The CDR3 length is 15 residues. The CDR3 spells CASSFLERGRYEQYF.

The rearrangement joins TRBV7-2 to TRBJ2-1; lacking DNA, the TRBD2 call made by TCRdb goes unchecked. Germline CDR1 SGHTA, CDR2 FQGNSA. The CDR3 runs to 13 residues. Here the CDR3 reads CASSRLAINEQFF.

The chain combines TRBV18 with TRBJ1-6; with no DNA, the TCRdb D assignment of TRBD1 cannot be verified. This CDR3 contains 14 residues. Looked up from germline, CDR1 is KGHSH and CDR2 is LQKENI. CDR3: CASSRSAGDSPLHF.

J is TRBJ2-2 and V is TRBV12-3 or TRBV12-4; TCRdb reports TRBD2, a call that lacks DNA to check it against. CDR3 size: 14 residues. CDR3 loop: CASRPSVGPGELFF.

This chain links TRBV27 with TRBJ1-2; the D call from TCRdb, TRBD1, cannot be confirmed without DNA. The germline CDR1 and CDR2 sequences are MNHEY and SMNVEV (reference sequence). There are 15 residues in the CDR3. The CDR3 reads CASSLGAGRTYGYTF.

V and J are TRBV5-1 and TRBJ2-1; TCRdb's assignment of TRBD1 cannot be checked, as there is no DNA. The CDR3 contains 16 residues. In germline, CDR1 is SGHRS, CDR2 YFSETQ. This chain's CDR3 is CASSLEKGGPYNEQFF.

The chain recombines TRBV12-3 or TRBV12-4 with TRBJ1-1; without DNA, the TCRdb call of TRBD1 cannot be checked. CDR3 length equals 12 residues. CDR3 in amino acids: CASTPLQPWAFF.

This chain joins TRBV20-1 and TRBJ2-7; TCRdb lists TRBD2, though no DNA is available to test this call. In germline, CDR1 is DFQATT, CDR2 SNEGSKA (reference sequence). This CDR3 comprises 14 residues. CDR3 in amino acids: CSTSAGTEIYEQYF.

V usage is TRBV28 and J usage is TRBJ1-1. This CDR3 spans 16 amino acids. Germline lookup yields CDR1 MDHEN and CDR2 SYDVKM. CDR3 residues: CASSLISPMQSTEAFF.

The chain carries TRBV29-1 and TRBJ2-7; TCRdb reports TRBD1, a call that lacks DNA to check it against. This CDR3 has 11 amino acids. Germline V gene lookup returns CDR1 SQVTM and CDR2 ANQGSEA. The CDR3 protein is CSVLTDGGQYF.

The V and J genes are TRBV20-1 and TRBJ2-1; absent DNA, TCRdb's TRBD2 call cannot be checked. CDR3 size: 15 residues. The germline CDR1 and CDR2 sequences are DFQATT and SNEGSKA (reference sequence). The CDR3 loop reads CSARVERGGHNEQFF.

This chain links TRBV29-1 with TRBJ2-4; TCRdb selects TRBD1, and the lack of DNA leaves this call unchecked. The V gene's germline CDR1 is SQVTM and CDR2 ANQGSEA. The CDR3 has 14 residues. The CDR3: CSVGDRLAKNMQYF.

The rearrangement uses TRBV27 and TRBJ2-7; the D gene TCRdb calls, TRBD2, cannot be checked with no DNA. CDR1 is MNHEY, CDR2 SMNVEV, per germline (reference sequence). The CDR3 is 16 residues long. CDR3 sequence: CASSSPGSGGSYEQYF.